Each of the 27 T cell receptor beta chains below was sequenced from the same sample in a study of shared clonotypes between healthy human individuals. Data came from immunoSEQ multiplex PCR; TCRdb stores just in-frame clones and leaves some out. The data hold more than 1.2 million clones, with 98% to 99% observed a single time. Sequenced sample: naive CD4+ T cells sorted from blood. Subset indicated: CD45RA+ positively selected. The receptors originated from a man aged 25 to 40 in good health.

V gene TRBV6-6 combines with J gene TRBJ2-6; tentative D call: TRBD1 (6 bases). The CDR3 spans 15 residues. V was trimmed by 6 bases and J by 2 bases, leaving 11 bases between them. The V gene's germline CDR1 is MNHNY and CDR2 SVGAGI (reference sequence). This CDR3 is CASSRTGPGANVLTF. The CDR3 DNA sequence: TGTGCCAGCAGCCGTACAGGGCCTGGGGCCAACGTCCTGACTTTC.

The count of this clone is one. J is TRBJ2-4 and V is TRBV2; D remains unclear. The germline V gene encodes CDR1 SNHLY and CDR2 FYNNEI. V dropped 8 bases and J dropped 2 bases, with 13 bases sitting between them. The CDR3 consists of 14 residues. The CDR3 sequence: CASLRGVPKNIQYF. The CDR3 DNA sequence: TGTGCCAGCCTCAGAGGCGTTCCCAAAAACATTCAGTACTTC.

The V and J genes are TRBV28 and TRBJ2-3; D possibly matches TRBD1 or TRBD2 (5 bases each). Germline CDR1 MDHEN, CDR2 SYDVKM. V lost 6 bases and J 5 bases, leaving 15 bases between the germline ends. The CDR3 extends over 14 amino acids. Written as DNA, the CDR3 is TGTGCCAGCAGAACCTCCGGGGCGGGAGATACGCAGTATTTT. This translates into CASRTSGAGDTQYF.

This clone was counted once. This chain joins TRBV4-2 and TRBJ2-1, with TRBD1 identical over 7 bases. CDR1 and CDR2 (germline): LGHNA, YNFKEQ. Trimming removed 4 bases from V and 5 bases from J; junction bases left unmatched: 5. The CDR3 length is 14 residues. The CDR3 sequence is CASSPNDRDNEQFF. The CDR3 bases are TGTGCCAGCAGCCCAAATGACAGGGACAATGAGCAGTTCTTC.

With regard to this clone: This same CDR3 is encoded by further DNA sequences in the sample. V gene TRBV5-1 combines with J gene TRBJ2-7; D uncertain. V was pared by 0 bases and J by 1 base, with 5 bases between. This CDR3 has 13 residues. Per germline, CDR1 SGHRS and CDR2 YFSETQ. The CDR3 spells CASSLAASYEQYF. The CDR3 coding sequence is TGCGCCAGCAGCTTGGCGGCGTCCTACGAGCAGTACTTC.

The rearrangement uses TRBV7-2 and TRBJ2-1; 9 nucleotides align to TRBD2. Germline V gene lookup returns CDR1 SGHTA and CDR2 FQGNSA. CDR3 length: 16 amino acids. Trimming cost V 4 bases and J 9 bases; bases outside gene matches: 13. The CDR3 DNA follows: TGTGCCAGCAGCTGGGGGGCGGGAGGGCCGTTCGGTGAGCAGTTCTTC. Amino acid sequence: CASSWGAGGPFGEQFF.

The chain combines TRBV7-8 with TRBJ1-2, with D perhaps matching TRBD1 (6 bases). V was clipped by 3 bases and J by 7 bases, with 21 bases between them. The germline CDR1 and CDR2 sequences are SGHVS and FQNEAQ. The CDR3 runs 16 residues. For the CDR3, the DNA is TGTGCCAGCAGCTTCAGCCAAAATACAGGGATGCCTGGCTACACCTTC. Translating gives CASSFSQNTGMPGYTF.

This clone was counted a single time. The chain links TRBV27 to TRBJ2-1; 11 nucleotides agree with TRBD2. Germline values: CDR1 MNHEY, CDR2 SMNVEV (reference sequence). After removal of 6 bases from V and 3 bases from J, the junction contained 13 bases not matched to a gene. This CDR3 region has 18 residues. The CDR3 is CASSYYGGGLAVYNEQFF. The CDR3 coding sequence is TGTGCCAGCAGCTACTATGGCGGGGGACTAGCGGTCTACAATGAGCAGTTCTTC.

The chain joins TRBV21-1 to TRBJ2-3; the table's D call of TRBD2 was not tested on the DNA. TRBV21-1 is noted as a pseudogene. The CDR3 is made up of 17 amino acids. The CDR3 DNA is TGTGCCAGCAGTTTCGATGGACTAGCGGGGCCCACAGATACGCAGTATTTT. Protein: CASSFDGLAGPTDTQYF.

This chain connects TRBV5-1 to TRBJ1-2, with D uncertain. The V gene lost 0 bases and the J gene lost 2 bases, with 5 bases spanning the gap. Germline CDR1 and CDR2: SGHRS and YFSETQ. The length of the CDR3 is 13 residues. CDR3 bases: TGCGCCAGCAGCTTGGCTAGCAACTATGGCTACACCTTC. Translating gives CASSLASNYGYTF.

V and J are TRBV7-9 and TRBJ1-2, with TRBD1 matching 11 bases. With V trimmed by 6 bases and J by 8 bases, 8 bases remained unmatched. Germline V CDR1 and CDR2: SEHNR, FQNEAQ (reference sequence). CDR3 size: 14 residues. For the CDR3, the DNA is TGTGCCAGCAGACCCGGACAGGGGGCAAAAGGCTACACCTTC. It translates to CASRPGQGAKGYTF.

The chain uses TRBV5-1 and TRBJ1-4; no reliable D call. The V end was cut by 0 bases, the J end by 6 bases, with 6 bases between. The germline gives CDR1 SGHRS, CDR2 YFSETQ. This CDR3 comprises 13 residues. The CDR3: CASSLEGHEKLFF. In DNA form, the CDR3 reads TGCGCCAGCAGCTTGGAAGGGCATGAAAAACTGTTTTTT.

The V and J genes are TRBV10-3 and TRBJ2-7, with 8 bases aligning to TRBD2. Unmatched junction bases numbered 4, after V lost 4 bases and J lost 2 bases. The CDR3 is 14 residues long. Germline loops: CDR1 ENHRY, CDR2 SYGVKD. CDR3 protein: CAISAGGLAYEQYF. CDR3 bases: TGTGCCATCAGTGCGGGGGGGCTGGCCTACGAGCAGTACTTC.

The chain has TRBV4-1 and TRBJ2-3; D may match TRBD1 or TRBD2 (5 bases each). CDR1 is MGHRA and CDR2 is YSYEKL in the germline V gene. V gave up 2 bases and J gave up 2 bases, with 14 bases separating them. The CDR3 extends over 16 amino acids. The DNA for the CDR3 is TGCGCCAGCAGCCAAACAGGAAGCGGTCTCACAGATACGCAGTATTTT. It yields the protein CASSQTGSGLTDTQYF.

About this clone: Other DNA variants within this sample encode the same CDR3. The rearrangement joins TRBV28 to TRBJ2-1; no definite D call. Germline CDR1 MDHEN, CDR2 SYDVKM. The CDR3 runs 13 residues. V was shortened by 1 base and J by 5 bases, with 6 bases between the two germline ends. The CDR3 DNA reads TGTGCCAGCAGTTTATCGTCCCACAATGAGCAGTTCTTC. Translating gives CASSLSSHNEQFF.

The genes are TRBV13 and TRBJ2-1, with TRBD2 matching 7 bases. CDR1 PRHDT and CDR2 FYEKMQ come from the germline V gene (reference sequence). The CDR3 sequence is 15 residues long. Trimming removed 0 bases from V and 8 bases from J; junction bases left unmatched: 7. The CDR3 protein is CASSLGRAGAHEQFF. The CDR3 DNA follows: TGTGCCAGCAGCTTAGGAAGGGCGGGAGCCCATGAGCAGTTCTTC.

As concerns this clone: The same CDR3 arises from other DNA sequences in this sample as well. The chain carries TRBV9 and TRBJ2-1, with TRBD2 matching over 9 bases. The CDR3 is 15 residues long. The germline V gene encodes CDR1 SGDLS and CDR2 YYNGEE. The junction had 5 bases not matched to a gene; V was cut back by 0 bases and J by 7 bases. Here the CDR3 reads CASSVAGLAGNEQFF. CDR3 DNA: TGTGCCAGCAGCGTAGCGGGGCTAGCGGGAAATGAGCAGTTCTTC.

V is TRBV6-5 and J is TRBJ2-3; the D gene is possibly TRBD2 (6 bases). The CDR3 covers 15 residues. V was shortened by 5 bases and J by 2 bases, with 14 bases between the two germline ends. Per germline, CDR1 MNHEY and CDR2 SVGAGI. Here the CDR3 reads CASSTPRGPTDTQYF. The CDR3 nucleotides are TGTGCCAGCAGTACCCCGCGGGGCCCCACAGATACGCAGTATTTT.

The CDR3 region is CASSPGGLPFEQYF. The CDR3 DNA sequence: TGTGCCAGCTCACCGGGGGGACTCCCATTTGAGCAGTACTTC. The gene calls are TRBV18 and TRBJ2-7; possibly TRBD2 for D (6 bases). The CDR3 is 14 amino acids. The V end was cut by 3 bases, the J end by 7 bases, with 16 bases between. Germline CDR1 KGHSH, CDR2 LQKENI.

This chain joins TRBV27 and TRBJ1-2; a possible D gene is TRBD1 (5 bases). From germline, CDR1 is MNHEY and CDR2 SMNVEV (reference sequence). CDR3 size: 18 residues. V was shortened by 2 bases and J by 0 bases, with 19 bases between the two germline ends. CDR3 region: CASSLGWGRPPANYGYTF. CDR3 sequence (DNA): TGTGCCAGCAGTTTAGGATGGGGCAGACCCCCTGCTAACTATGGCTACACCTTC.

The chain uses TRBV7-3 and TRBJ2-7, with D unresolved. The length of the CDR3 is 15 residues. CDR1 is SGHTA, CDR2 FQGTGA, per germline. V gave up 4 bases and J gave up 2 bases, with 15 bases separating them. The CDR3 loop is CASSSGPAGPYEQYF. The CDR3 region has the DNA TGTGCCAGCAGCTCCGGCCCTGCAGGACCCTACGAGCAGTACTTC. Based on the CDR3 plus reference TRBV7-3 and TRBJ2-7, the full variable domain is GAGVSQTPSNKVTEKGKYVELRCDPISGHTALYWYRQSLGQGPEFLIYFQGTGAADDSGLPNDRFFAVRPEGSVSTLKIQRTERGDSAVYLCASSSGPAGPYEQYFGPGTRLTVT.

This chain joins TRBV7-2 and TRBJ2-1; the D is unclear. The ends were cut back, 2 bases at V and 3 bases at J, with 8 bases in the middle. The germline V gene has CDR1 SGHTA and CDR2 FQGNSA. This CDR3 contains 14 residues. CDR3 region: CASSLQTDYNEQFF. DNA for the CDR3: TGTGCCAGCAGCTTACAGACCGACTACAATGAGCAGTTCTTC.

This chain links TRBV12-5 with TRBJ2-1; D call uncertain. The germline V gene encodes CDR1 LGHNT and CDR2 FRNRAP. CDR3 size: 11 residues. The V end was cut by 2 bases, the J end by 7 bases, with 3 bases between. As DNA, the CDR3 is TGTGCTAGTGGTTTGAGTAATGAGCAGTTCTTC. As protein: CASGLSNEQFF. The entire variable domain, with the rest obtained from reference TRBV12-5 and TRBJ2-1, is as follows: DARVTQTPRHKVTEMGQEVTMRCQPILGHNTVFWYRQTMMQGLELLAYFRNRAPLDDSGMPKDRFSAEMPDATLATLKIQPSEPRDSAVYFCASGLSNEQFFGPGTRLTVL.

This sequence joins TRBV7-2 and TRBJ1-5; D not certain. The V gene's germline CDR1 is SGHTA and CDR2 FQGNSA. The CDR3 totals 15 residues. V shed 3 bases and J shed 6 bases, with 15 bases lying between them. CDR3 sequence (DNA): TGTGCCAGCAGCTTTTCTTCGGTGAGAACTCAGCCCCAGCATTTT. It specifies CASSFSSVRTQPQHF.

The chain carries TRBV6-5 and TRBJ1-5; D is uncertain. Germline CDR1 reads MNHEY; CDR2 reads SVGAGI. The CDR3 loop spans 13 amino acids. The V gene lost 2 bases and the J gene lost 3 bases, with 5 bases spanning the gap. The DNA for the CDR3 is TGTGCCAGCAGTTACACAGACAATCAGCCCCAGCATTTT. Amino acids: CASSYTDNQPQHF.

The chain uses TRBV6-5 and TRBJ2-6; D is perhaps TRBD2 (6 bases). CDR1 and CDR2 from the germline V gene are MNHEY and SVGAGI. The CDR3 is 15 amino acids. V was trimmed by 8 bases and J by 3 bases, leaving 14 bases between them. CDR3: CASWPGGGGANVLTF. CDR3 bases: TGTGCCAGCTGGCCTGGGGGAGGTGGGGCCAACGTCCTGACTTTC.

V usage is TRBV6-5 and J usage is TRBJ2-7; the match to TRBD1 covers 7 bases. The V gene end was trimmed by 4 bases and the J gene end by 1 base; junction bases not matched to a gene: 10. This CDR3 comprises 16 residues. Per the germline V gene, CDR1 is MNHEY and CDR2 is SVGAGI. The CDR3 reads CASSSQVTGRSYEQYF. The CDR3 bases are TGTGCCAGCAGTTCCCAAGTGACAGGGCGTTCCTACGAGCAGTACTTC.